This TCR beta chain appears in the sequencing data of a study of blood T cell repertoires in COVID-19. Study overall: Collection of acute and convalescent COVID-19 samples took place in the United States, Italy and Spain. In each case, the material was cDNA or gDNA derived from T cells, B-cell-depleted T cells, or PBMCs.

V shed 3 bases and J shed 1 base, with 12 bases lying between them. The CDR3 length is 14 residues. Germline values: CDR1 SQVTM, CDR2 ANQGSEA. Under the authors' procedure: Scientists estimated how many nucleated cells there were by amplifying reference gene primers. Here immunoSEQ multiplex PCR was the method, and the copy in TCRdb shows in-frame clones only, minus some. V and J calls and clone size are those listed in that table; D and trimming were worked out from the DNA. The top ten clones hold roughly 4.7% of a sample with approximately 150,000 clones, around 80% of them seen once. V usage is TRBV29-1 and J usage is TRBJ1-1; D gene uncertain. Sequencing used peripheral blood. This TCR was recovered from a woman between 50 and 59 years old with acute or convalescent COVID-19. The CDR3 DNA follows: TGCAGCGTTGACGTCTCAGGAAAGAACACTGAAGCTTTCTTT. Its protein product is CSVDVSGKNTEAFF.